A selection of T cell receptor beta chains follows, all from one sample in a study of monozygotic twins with inflammatory bowel disease. TCRdb re-called the 5' RACE reads, yielding one record per CDR3 amino acid sequence without DNA. The sample yields roughly 170,000 distinct CDR3 sequences, of which the top ten take up 7.4%. The material sequenced was blood. The receptors here all came from a human donor with ulcerative colitis or Crohn's disease, or a healthy co-twin of an affected twin (not recorded which). Both conserved end residues are part of each CDR3.

V	J	CDR3
TRBV4-3	TRBJ1-2	CASSQDRGAFYGYTF
TRBV20-1	TRBJ2-5	CSARDLQGQKTQYF
TRBV9	TRBJ2-3	CASSPSPQIAGEDTQYF
TRBV20-1	TRBJ1-4	CSAREGSTNEKLFF
TRBV5-1	TRBJ1-6	CASSNPGAYSPLHF
TRBV20-1	TRBJ2-7	CSGYPPGQGHEQYF
TRBV18	TRBJ2-1	CASSPPGGELVEQFF
TRBV5-1	TRBJ2-3	CASNDRGVDTQYF
TRBV6-1	TRBJ1-2	CASSEKAWGDGYTF
TRBV14	TRBJ1-6	CASSQESMALHF
TRBV20-1	TRBJ1-5	CSASYTVGINQPQHF
TRBV5-1	TRBJ2-1	CASSTTSGVSYNEQFF
TRBV14	TRBJ2-7	CASSLYSGTSGIKGYEQYF
TRBV7-2	TRBJ1-4	CASSLGSRLSEKLFF
TRBV19	TRBJ1-6	CASSMPGTNSPLHF
TRBV20-1	TRBJ2-1	CSLEVESSYNEQFF
TRBV6-5	TRBJ2-2	CASSYGSFPSEGELFF
TRBV5-4	TRBJ2-7	CASSSEQRESPQYF
TRBV27	TRBJ2-4	CASRTSGGTDIQYF
TRBV5-1	TRBJ1-1	CASSLGQHRGLGTEAFF
TRBV7-2	TRBJ2-5	CASSLDWGGGRTQYF
TRBV6-5	TRBJ1-3	CASSSGQGNGNTIYF
TRBV20-1	TRBJ2-7	CSAPGGDHEQYF
TRBV7-9	TRBJ2-5	CASSLPGTVEETQYF
TRBV20-1	TRBJ1-5	CSALRGKNQPQHF
TRBV27	TRBJ2-5	CASSPAAGQKETQYF
TRBV5-1	TRBJ2-1	CASSTPRTSDLFF
TRBV18	TRBJ1-1	CASSPISSTMNTEAFF
TRBV11-2	TRBJ2-1	CASSLGSIWTKRNEQFF
TRBV27	TRBJ2-7	CASSLLAGGFSYEQYF
TRBV10-3	TRBJ1-2	CAITPGGNYGYTF
TRBV29-1	TRBJ2-5	CSVRSGQETQYF
TRBV20-1	TRBJ2-7	CSAHGTSLLYEQYF
TRBV4-1	TRBJ2-7	CASSQEGGASYEQYF
TRBV11-2	TRBJ1-1	CASSLTGSRTEAFF
TRBV6-2/TRBV6-3	TRBJ2-5	CASRIFGGETQYF
TRBV20-1	TRBJ2-5	CSASSGGALETQYF